The rows below give T cell receptor beta chains drawn from one sample of a study of T cell repertoires in cytomegalovirus infection. No antigens are known for them. One entry per CDR3 protein results from TCRdb running MiXCR on the reads. The sample consists of 650,000 to 900,000 distinct CDR3 sequences, roughly 33% of them appearing once. Sequenced material: cultured CD8+ T cells from PBMCs, taken from culture after CMV antigen stimulation. These receptor sequences come from a human donor in good health (CMV status not recorded). Some clones in this sample may be carry-over from other donors' samples. Each CDR3 is given with its conserved first and last residue. The order of the fields is J gene, V gene, clone size, D gene, CDR3 DNA, CDR3 protein. The D gene is left open where the match is weak. Rows may omit the clone size; those that give it use once, few, many or a size class.

J gene: TRBJ2-1; V gene: TRBV19; clone size: -; D gene: -; CDR3 DNA: TGTGCCAGTACCTCCTCGAACTGGAACAATGAGCAGTTCTTC; CDR3 protein: CASTSSNWNNEQFF
J gene: TRBJ1-1; V gene: TRBV6-8; clone size: -; D gene: -; CDR3 DNA: TGTGCCAGCAGTTATCAGGGTGGGAACACTGAAGCTTTCTTT; CDR3 protein: CASSYQGGNTEAFF
J gene: TRBJ2-2; V gene: TRBV20-1; clone size: -; D gene: -; CDR3 DNA: TGCAGTGCTAGAGATAGGGAGGCCGAGGAGCTGTTTTTT; CDR3 protein: CSARDREAEELFF
J gene: TRBJ1-2; V gene: TRBV2; clone size: -; D gene: -; CDR3 DNA: TGTGCCAGCAGTGAAGCGCTTCGACCGACCACCTATGGCTACACCTTC; CDR3 protein: CASSEALRPTTYGYTF
J gene: TRBJ1-1; V gene: TRBV6-2/TRBV6-3; clone size: many; D gene: -; CDR3 DNA: TGTGCCAGCAGGCAGCGGACAGTGAACACTGAAGCTTTCTTT; CDR3 protein: CASRQRTVNTEAFF
J gene: TRBJ2-1; V gene: TRBV6-5; clone size: -; D gene: -; CDR3 DNA: TGTGCCAGCAGTTACTCAACAGGGCTCCCCTACAATGAGCAGTTCTTC; CDR3 protein: CASSYSTGLPYNEQFF
J gene: TRBJ1-6; V gene: TRBV27; clone size: -; D gene: TRBD1; CDR3 DNA: TGTGCCAGCAGTCCAGGGGGCCCGGGGCCCCTCCACTTT; CDR3 protein: CASSPGGPGPLHF
J gene: TRBJ1-2; V gene: TRBV7-8; clone size: few; D gene: -; CDR3 DNA: TGTGCCAGCAGCTCCCGGGCCCGAAAGGGCTACACCTTC; CDR3 protein: CASSSRARKGYTF
J gene: TRBJ2-3; V gene: TRBV7-2; clone size: many; D gene: TRBD2; CDR3 DNA: TGTGCCAGCAGCTTTTATGGCGGGGGAGCCACAGATACGCAGTATTTT; CDR3 protein: CASSFYGGGATDTQYF
J gene: TRBJ1-1; V gene: TRBV29-1; clone size: -; D gene: -; CDR3 DNA: TGCAGCGTTGAAACATATACTGAAGCTTTCTTT; CDR3 protein: CSVETYTEAFF
J gene: TRBJ2-1; V gene: TRBV12-3/TRBV12-4; clone size: many; D gene: -; CDR3 DNA: TGTGCCAGCAGGCTGCCCGGGCCTTTCAATGAGCAGTTCTTC; CDR3 protein: CASRLPGPFNEQFF
J gene: TRBJ1-3; V gene: TRBV12-3/TRBV12-4; clone size: few; D gene: TRBD1; CDR3 DNA: TGTGCCAGCAGTTTAGGGGACAGCAATGGAAACACCATATATTTT; CDR3 protein: CASSLGDSNGNTIYF
J gene: TRBJ1-5; V gene: TRBV7-6; clone size: -; D gene: -; CDR3 DNA: TGTGCCAGCAGCTTCGGTCCGGCACAGGGTCAGCCCCAGCATTTT; CDR3 protein: CASSFGPAQGQPQHF
J gene: TRBJ2-7; V gene: TRBV7-2; clone size: many; D gene: TRBD1; CDR3 DNA: TGTGCCAGCAGCTTAAGTGAGGGGGCCGAACTGGTCTACGAGCAGTACTTC; CDR3 protein: CASSLSEGAELVYEQYF
J gene: TRBJ1-2; V gene: TRBV28; clone size: few; D gene: -; CDR3 DNA: TGTGCCAGCAGTTTATCTTATAACTATGGCTACACCTTC; CDR3 protein: CASSLSYNYGYTF
J gene: TRBJ2-7; V gene: TRBV19; clone size: -; D gene: -; CDR3 DNA: TGTGCCAGTAGCCCAGAGTCCCCCGGGCTCTACGAGCAGTACTTC; CDR3 protein: CASSPESPGLYEQYF
J gene: TRBJ2-1; V gene: TRBV6-2/TRBV6-3; clone size: -; D gene: -; CDR3 DNA: TGTGCCAGCACCCAACGCCGACACGGTGATGAGCAGTTCTTC; CDR3 protein: CASTQRRHGDEQFF
J gene: TRBJ2-2; V gene: TRBV9; clone size: -; D gene: TRBD1; CDR3 DNA: TGTGCCAGCAGCGAGACAGGGGCCCTAGGTTGGGAGCTGTTTTTT; CDR3 protein: CASSETGALGWELFF
J gene: TRBJ1-3; V gene: TRBV28; clone size: few; D gene: -; CDR3 DNA: TGTGCCAGCAGTTTAAATCTACACTCTGGAAACACCATATATTTT; CDR3 protein: CASSLNLHSGNTIYF
J gene: TRBJ2-2; V gene: TRBV7-6; clone size: many; D gene: -; CDR3 DNA: TGTGCCAGCAGTAGCCGGGACGGAAACACCGGGGAGCTGTTTTTT; CDR3 protein: CASSSRDGNTGELFF
J gene: TRBJ2-2; V gene: TRBV7-2; clone size: -; D gene: TRBD2; CDR3 DNA: TGTGCCAGCAGCTCTGGACTAGCGGGGGGGCCCGACACCGGGGAGCTGTTTTTT; CDR3 protein: CASSSGLAGGPDTGELFF
J gene: TRBJ1-5; V gene: TRBV20-1; clone size: few; D gene: -; CDR3 DNA: TGCAGTGCTAGAGATCTGGACAGCCGCAATCAGCCCCAGCATTTT; CDR3 protein: CSARDLDSRNQPQHF
J gene: TRBJ2-3; V gene: TRBV19; clone size: -; D gene: -; CDR3 DNA: -; CDR3 protein: CASSNFGSGGRTDTQYF
J gene: TRBJ2-3; V gene: TRBV12-3/TRBV12-4; clone size: many; D gene: -; CDR3 DNA: TGTGCCAGCAGTTTGGAGGGCGATACGCAGTATTTT; CDR3 protein: CASSLEGDTQYF
J gene: TRBJ2-5; V gene: TRBV7-2; clone size: many; D gene: TRBD2; CDR3 DNA: TGTGCCAGCAGCTTGGCCCTTAGCGGGGCTCCAGGAGAGACCCAGTACTTC; CDR3 protein: CASSLALSGAPGETQYF
J gene: TRBJ2-5; V gene: TRBV6-5; clone size: -; D gene: -; CDR3 DNA: TGTGCCAGCAGTTACGCGGGATTACAAGAGACCCAGTACTTC; CDR3 protein: CASSYAGLQETQYF
J gene: TRBJ1-4; V gene: TRBV7-9; clone size: few; D gene: -; CDR3 DNA: TGTGCCAGCAGCTTTGTCAGAAATGAAAAACTGTTTTTT; CDR3 protein: CASSFVRNEKLFF
J gene: TRBJ2-7; V gene: TRBV6-1; clone size: once; D gene: -; CDR3 DNA: TGTGCCAGCAGTGAGGGAGCGTATCTTCCCTACGAGCAGTACTTC; CDR3 protein: CASSEGAYLPYEQYF
J gene: TRBJ2-5; V gene: TRBV6-2/TRBV6-3; clone size: -; D gene: -; CDR3 DNA: TGTGCCAGCAGTTACGGGCCTAGAGTACGAGAGACCCAGTACTTC; CDR3 protein: CASSYGPRVRETQYF
J gene: TRBJ1-4; V gene: TRBV28; clone size: -; D gene: TRBD1; CDR3 DNA: TGTGCCAGCAGTACGAGACAGGGCTCAACTAATGAAAAACTGTTTTTT; CDR3 protein: CASSTRQGSTNEKLFF
J gene: TRBJ2-1; V gene: TRBV19; clone size: -; D gene: TRBD2; CDR3 DNA: TGTGCCAGTAGTGCAGAAATCCACGGGACTAGCGGGGGGCCGGGTGAGCAGTTCTTC; CDR3 protein: CASSAEIHGTSGGPGEQFF
J gene: TRBJ1-5; V gene: TRBV12-3/TRBV12-4; clone size: few; D gene: -; CDR3 DNA: TGTGCCAGCAGTTTCGAAGTCCAGGGTTTTTATCAGCCCCAGCATTTT; CDR3 protein: CASSFEVQGFYQPQHF
J gene: TRBJ2-2; V gene: TRBV9; clone size: -; D gene: -; CDR3 DNA: TGTGCCAGCAGCGTTGCAGGGTCCGGGGAGCTGTTTTTT; CDR3 protein: CASSVAGSGELFF
J gene: TRBJ1-1; V gene: TRBV7-8; clone size: few; D gene: TRBD1; CDR3 DNA: TGTGCCAGCAGCTTAGGGGGACGGGACAGGGTGGAAGCTTTCTTT; CDR3 protein: CASSLGGRDRVEAFF
J gene: TRBJ1-6; V gene: TRBV7-9; clone size: many; D gene: TRBD1; CDR3 DNA: TGTGCCAGCAGCCGGAGAACAGGGGGCAATTCACCCCTCCACTTT; CDR3 protein: CASSRRTGGNSPLHF
J gene: TRBJ2-3; V gene: TRBV19; clone size: -; D gene: -; CDR3 DNA: TGTGCCAGTAGTATAATGGCGGGGGCCATCACAGATACGCAGTATTTT; CDR3 protein: CASSIMAGAITDTQYF
J gene: TRBJ1-6; V gene: TRBV7-2; clone size: many; D gene: -; CDR3 DNA: TGTGCCAGCAGCTCCTTGGGGGTCGGATATAATTCACCCCTCCACTTT; CDR3 protein: CASSSLGVGYNSPLHF
J gene: TRBJ2-7; V gene: TRBV7-2; clone size: -; D gene: -; CDR3 DNA: TGTGCCAGCAGCCCTGTAGTCAACGAGCAGTACTTC; CDR3 protein: CASSPVVNEQYF
J gene: TRBJ2-3; V gene: TRBV7-6; clone size: many; D gene: -; CDR3 DNA: TGTGCCAGCAGCTTAGGACTATCCTTAGATACGCAGTATTTT; CDR3 protein: CASSLGLSLDTQYF
J gene: TRBJ2-5; V gene: TRBV6-5; clone size: many; D gene: -; CDR3 DNA: TGTGCCAGCAGTTACTGGGGGGCCGAAGAGACCCAGTACTTC; CDR3 protein: CASSYWGAEETQYF
J gene: TRBJ1-5; V gene: TRBV19; clone size: -; D gene: -; CDR3 DNA: TGTGCCAGTAGTCTGACGAGAGCCTATCAGCCCCAGCATTTT; CDR3 protein: CASSLTRAYQPQHF
J gene: TRBJ2-6; V gene: TRBV7-3; clone size: few; D gene: -; CDR3 DNA: TGTGCCAGCACTGACAGACCTCTCTCTGGGGCCAACGTCCTGACTTTC; CDR3 protein: CASTDRPLSGANVLTF
J gene: TRBJ2-3; V gene: TRBV7-2; clone size: many; D gene: -; CDR3 DNA: TGTGCCAGCAGCAGGGGAACTTCTAGCACAGATACGCAGTATTTT; CDR3 protein: CASSRGTSSTDTQYF
J gene: TRBJ1-4; V gene: TRBV6-6; clone size: -; D gene: TRBD1; CDR3 DNA: TGTGCCAGCAGTTCTCGACAGGGGTCAACTAATGAAAAACTGTTTTTT; CDR3 protein: CASSSRQGSTNEKLFF
J gene: TRBJ2-5; V gene: TRBV7-9; clone size: -; D gene: TRBD1; CDR3 DNA: TGTGCCAGCAGCCCCGGGACAGGGGGGGTTTTGAGAGAGACCCAGTACTTC; CDR3 protein: CASSPGTGGVLRETQYF
J gene: TRBJ2-1; V gene: TRBV7-6; clone size: few; D gene: -; CDR3 DNA: TGTGCCAGCAGGCACGGAGCGAGTCACGGTGAGCAGTTCTTC; CDR3 protein: CASRHGASHGEQFF
J gene: TRBJ2-6; V gene: TRBV11-3; clone size: many; D gene: -; CDR3 DNA: TGTGCCAGCAGCTTAGAGGCCTATGCCGGGGCCAACGTCCTGACTTTC; CDR3 protein: CASSLEAYAGANVLTF
J gene: TRBJ1-5; V gene: TRBV12-3/TRBV12-4; clone size: -; D gene: -; CDR3 DNA: TGTGCCAGCAGTTTAGGGGGCCAGTATAGCAATCAGCCCCAGCATTTT; CDR3 protein: CASSLGGQYSNQPQHF
J gene: TRBJ2-1; V gene: TRBV24-1; clone size: few; D gene: -; CDR3 DNA: TGTGCCACCAGTGATTTGGACTCTGAGCAGTTCTTC; CDR3 protein: CATSDLDSEQFF
J gene: TRBJ2-1; V gene: TRBV7-9; clone size: -; D gene: -; CDR3 DNA: TGTGCCAGCAGCTTAGGGGCCGGGGGTGTTTTGAATGAGCAGTTCTTC; CDR3 protein: CASSLGAGGVLNEQFF
J gene: TRBJ2-7; V gene: TRBV7-2; clone size: many; D gene: TRBD2; CDR3 DNA: TGTGCCAGCGGTTTAGCGGGGGGCCGTTACGAGCAGTACTTC; CDR3 protein: CASGLAGGRYEQYF
J gene: TRBJ1-2; V gene: TRBV6-2/TRBV6-3; clone size: -; D gene: -; CDR3 DNA: TGTGCCAGCAGTCCGGACAGAGACGGCTATTATGGCTACACCTTC; CDR3 protein: CASSPDRDGYYGYTF
J gene: TRBJ2-3; V gene: TRBV9; clone size: many; D gene: -; CDR3 DNA: TGTGCCAGCAGCGCCGGGGGGCGTCATTTCACAGATACGCAGTATTTT; CDR3 protein: CASSAGGRHFTDTQYF
J gene: TRBJ1-3; V gene: TRBV7-6; clone size: -; D gene: -; CDR3 DNA: TGTGTCAGCAGCTTAGAGAGTAGGGCCATTCCTGGAAACACCATATATTTT; CDR3 protein: CVSSLESRAIPGNTIYF
J gene: TRBJ1-2; V gene: TRBV19; clone size: -; D gene: TRBD1; CDR3 DNA: TGTGCCAGTAGTACCCTTTGGACAGGAGATAACTATGGCTACACCTTC; CDR3 protein: CASSTLWTGDNYGYTF